These 14 T cell receptor beta chains were sequenced from one sample in a study of vaccination effects on CD4 cells after COVID-19. The table came from immunoSEQ multiplex PCR; TCRdb's copy has only in-frame clones and leaves some out. The sample records some 39,000 clones, 82% being singletons. Scientists isolated CD4+ T cells after a roughly 9-day culture period ended. For these receptors, no antigen is known. The sample was CD4+ T cells from PBMCs cultured without peptide, taken before COVID-19 vaccination. The source of these receptors is a human donor who received a COVID-19 vaccine.

V gene TRBV13 combines with J gene TRBJ1-6, with D tentatively TRBD1 (6 bases). The CDR3 covers 14 residues. Germline CDR1 reads PRHDT; CDR2 reads FYEKMQ (reference sequence). Trimming took 6 bases from V and 5 from J, leaving 11 bases between them. The CDR3 protein is CASRFRDNNSPLHF. The DNA of the CDR3 is TGTGCCAGCAGATTCCGGGACAATAATTCACCCCTCCACTTT.

The chain uses TRBV3-1 (or the pseudogene TRBV3-2) and TRBJ2-4, with 15 bases matching TRBD2. The CDR3 is 21 residues long. Germline-derived CDR1 and CDR2 are LGHDT and YNNKEL (reference sequence). Trimming at V came to 1 base and at J to 1 base, leaving 11 bases not matched to a gene. CDR3 protein: CASSQGGPGLAGGLAKNIQYF. CDR3 nucleotides: TGTGCCAGCAGCCAAGGGGGACCGGGACTAGCGGGGGGCTTGGCCAAAAACATTCAGTACTTC.

V and J are TRBV5-1 and TRBJ2-2; D unresolved. The CDR3 length is 11 residues. Per the germline V gene, CDR1 is SGHRS and CDR2 is YFSETQ. Deletions cut 2 bases from V and 8 bases from J, with 4 bases between. The chain's CDR3 is CASSFEGELFF. The CDR3 DNA is TGCGCCAGCAGCTTTGAGGGGGAGCTGTTTTTT. Based on the CDR3 plus reference TRBV5-1 and TRBJ2-2, the full variable domain is KAGVTQTPRYLIKTRGQQVTLSCSPISGHRSVSWYQQTPGQGLQFLFEYFSETQRNKGNFPGRFSGRQFSNSRSEMNVSTLELGDSALYLCASSFEGELFFGEGSRLTVL.

The CDR3 DNA is TGTGCCAGCAGTTTTCAGCCAAATTCACCCCTCCACTTT. The encoded protein is CASSFQPNSPLHF. The rearrangement uses TRBV12-3 or TRBV12-4 and TRBJ1-6; D is ambiguous. Trimming shortened V by 3 bases and J by 7 bases, and 7 bases separated the two germline ends. The CDR3 length is 13 residues.

The chain combines TRBV4-1 with TRBJ1-2; TRBD1 aligns across 7 bases. CDR1 and CDR2 from the germline V gene are MGHRA and YSYEKL. Unmatched junction bases numbered 9, after V lost 1 base and J lost 4 bases. The CDR3 has 16 residues. The CDR3 here is CASSQVRTGELYGYTF. The CDR3 region has the DNA TGCGCCAGCAGCCAAGTTAGGACAGGTGAACTCTATGGCTACACCTTC.

This chain uses TRBV4-2 with TRBJ2-3; 8 bases align to TRBD2. CDR1 is LGHNA, CDR2 YNFKEQ, per germline. The CDR3 consists of 19 residues. With 1 base clipped from V and 0 bases from J, the junction kept 12 bases outside the gene matches. The CDR3 loop is CASSQVAGGADMSTDTQYF. In DNA form, the CDR3 reads TGTGCCAGCAGCCAAGTTGCCGGGGGGGCCGATATGAGCACAGATACGCAGTATTTT.

The rearrangement joins TRBV10-2 to TRBJ2-5, with D tentatively TRBD1 or TRBD2 (5 bases each). Germline lookup yields CDR1 WSHSY and CDR2 SAAADI. Trimming stripped 3 bases from V and 5 bases from J, with 19 bases between. The CDR3 is 16 amino acids. CDR3 residues: CASSEKWGPKRETQYF. DNA of the CDR3: TGCGCCAGCAGTGAAAAGTGGGGCCCGAAGCGGGAGACCCAGTACTTC.

V and J are TRBV21-1 and TRBJ2-4; no check of the table's D call, TRBD1, against the DNA was made. TRBV21-1 is termed a pseudogene. The CDR3 contains 14 residues. CDR3 nucleotide sequence: TGTGCCAGTTCCACAGGTGTAGCCAAAAACATTCAGTACTTC. This codes for CASSTGVAKNIQYF.

J is TRBJ2-5 and V is TRBV4-1, with 7 bases that match TRBD2. The CDR3 totals 15 residues. Germline V lookup: CDR1 MGHRA, CDR2 YSYEKL. With 1 base clipped from V and 7 bases from J, the junction kept 9 bases outside the gene matches. CDR3 protein: CASSQGFRGVGTQYF. Written as DNA, the CDR3 is TGCGCCAGCAGCCAAGGGTTCCGGGGGGTGGGGACCCAGTACTTC.

The CDR3 loop reads CASSQDGWSYNSPLHF. Written as DNA, the CDR3 is TGCGCCAGCAGCCAAGATGGCTGGAGTTATAATTCACCCCTCCACTTT. The rearrangement uses TRBV4-1 and TRBJ1-6; D unclear. Looked up from germline, CDR1 is MGHRA and CDR2 is YSYEKL. This CDR3 has 16 amino acids. Trimming pared 0 bases from V and 4 bases from J, leaving 10 bases between.

This clone was seen only a few times. The chain couples TRBV28 to TRBJ1-2; possibly TRBD1 for D (5 bases). V dropped 1 base and J dropped 2 bases, with 8 bases sitting between them. The CDR3 length is 14 residues. Germline CDR1 is MDHEN and CDR2 is SYDVKM. The DNA of the CDR3 is TGTGCCAGCAGTTTATATCAGGGAAACTATGGCTACACCTTC. This codes for CASSLYQGNYGYTF.

This clone occurred a few times. The chain recombines TRBV2 with TRBJ1-5; D possibly corresponds to TRBD1 (5 bases). Germline V gene sequence: CDR1 SNHLY, CDR2 FYNNEI. The CDR3 length is 13 residues. The germline V and J ends were trimmed by 7 bases and 2 bases, with 9 bases remaining between them. This chain's CDR3 is CASMGVRNQPQHF. The CDR3 DNA follows: TGTGCCAGCATGGGGGTTCGCAATCAGCCCCAGCATTTT. The variable domain in full, completed from reference TRBV2 and TRBJ1-5, reads EPEVTQTPSHQVTQMGQEVILRCVPISNHLYFYWYRQILGQKVEFLVSFYNNEISEKSEIFDDQFSVERPDGSNFTLKIRSTKLEDSAMYFCASMGVRNQPQHFGDGTRLSIL.

The V call is TRBV9, the J call TRBJ2-5, with TRBD1 matching over 10 bases. J was trimmed by 6 bases and V by 3 bases; bases with no gene match: 5. The CDR3 is 14 residues long. Per germline, CDR1 SGDLS and CDR2 YYNGEE. The CDR3 DNA sequence: TGTGCCAGCAGCGCGACAGGGGGCGCTCAGACCCAGTACTTC. Protein product: CASSATGGAQTQYF.

This clone showed up just once. The gene calls are TRBV5-1 and TRBJ2-1; TRBD1 matches 8 bases. This CDR3 comprises 15 residues. After removal of 4 bases from V and 1 base from J, the junction contained 4 bases not matched to a gene. The germline gives CDR1 SGHRS, CDR2 YFSETQ. Here the CDR3 DNA reads TGCGCCAGCAGCGGACAGGGCGTATCCTACAATGAGCAGTTCTTC. Amino acid sequence: CASSGQGVSYNEQFF.